This TCR beta chain is drawn from a study of PD-1 blockade in mismatch repair-deficient tumors. Study-level information: Patients had about 13 mismatch repair-deficient cancer types and were previously treated and progressing.

This CDR3 contains 14 residues. The germline V gene encodes CDR1 SNHLY and CDR2 FYNNEI. Trimming took 3 bases from V and 7 from J; bases not matched to a gene: 8. The protocol was immunoSEQ multiplex PCR, while the TCRdb copy is restricted to in-frame clones and leaves out a portion. This sample has roughly 80,000 clones; roughly 80% occur once, and the top ten carry about 2.4%. The receptor comes from an adult with mismatch repair-deficient cancer. The sequenced sample was peripheral blood, obtained 12 weeks after starting pembrolizumab. V and J are TRBV2 and TRBJ1-2, with 7 bases matching TRBD1. CDR3 in DNA: TGTGCCAGCAGTGAGGGCCAGGGGGTGAGTGGCTACACCTTC. Its protein product is CASSEGQGVSGYTF.